This T cell receptor (beta chain) is drawn from a study of T cell responses to AZD1222 COVID-19 vaccine. Overall study findings and caveats: Unmutated variant regions are reportedly targeted by nearly half of spike-specific TCRs. Repertoire collection took place solely once the T cell response had peaked. There were mostly white British donors and more females than males, and clonal diversity was possibly underestimated.

With respect to this clone: The target antigen is unknown.

Per the germline V gene, CDR1 is SQVTM and CDR2 is ANQGSEA. This CDR3 spans 13 amino acids. The junction had 11 bases not matched to a gene; V was cut back by 5 bases and J by 8 bases. The repertoire was sequenced with immunoSEQ multiplex PCR; TCRdb's copy has only in-frame clones and lacks some. The top ten clones hold 3.3% of a sample with roughly 100,000 clones, roughly nine tenths of them seen once. This chain joins TRBV29-1 and TRBJ1-2; 7 positions match TRBD1. Sequencing was performed on peripheral blood, taken 28 days after the second dose of the MenACWY control vaccine. The receptor was derived from an adult who received the MenACWY meningococcal vaccine as a control. CDR3 in amino acids: CSVQRQGSSGYTF. The CDR3 coding sequence is TGCAGCGTTCAACGACAGGGATCGTCCGGCTACACCTTC. Using reference TRBV29-1 and TRBJ1-2 for the parts outside the CDR3, the full variable domain is SAVISQKPSRDICQRGTSLTIQCQVDSQVTMMFWYRQQPGQSLTLIATANQGSEATYESGFVIDKFPISRPNLTFSTLTVSNMSPEDSSIYLCSVQRQGSSGYTFGSGTRLTVV.